This TCR beta chain emerged from a study of neurological immune-mediated disorders. This clonotype was recorded at least ten times. Its antigen is not identified. Study outcomes and limitations: CDR3 amino acid sequences of expanded clones were not shared across subjects, a result suggesting private repertoires in all groups.

This CDR3 has 15 amino acids. V was trimmed by 8 bases and J by 4 bases, leaving 20 bases between them. cDNA was made by 5'RACE with 10-nucleotide random UMIs. TCRdb reprocessed the 5' RACE reads with MiXCR, giving one entry per CDR3 protein. The sample has tens of thousands of distinct CDR3 sequences; about 9.4% are singletons. This chain uses TRBV12-3 or TRBV12-4 with TRBJ2-5, with D perhaps matching TRBD2 (6 bases). This sequence was found in a man aged 35 to 55 in good health. Sequencing used PBMCs. Written as DNA, the CDR3 is TGTGCCAGCGGTTCGGGACTCTTCACCCCAGAGACCCAGTACTTC. Translation gives CASGSGLFTPETQYF.